This T cell receptor beta chain was recovered during a study of blood T cell repertoires in COVID-19. Methods used by the authors: Estimation of nucleated cell counts relied on the amplification of reference gene primers. Clones were read by immunoSEQ multiplex PCR, and TCRdb kept only the in-frame ones, dropping some. The DNA gave D and trimming, while V, J and clone size come from that table. The top ten clones hold roughly 0.7% of a sample with 500,000 or so clones, about nine tenths of them seen once. Recruitment covered roughly 22 US areas and drew participants whose ages spanned about 18 to 95 years. Trimming shortened V by 6 bases and J by 4 bases, and 14 bases separated the two germline ends. CDR1 and CDR2 from the germline V gene are SGHTA and FQGTGA. The CDR3 consists of 14 residues.

Sequenced: PBMCs or T cells enriched from blood (not recorded which). This clonotype was obtained from a young woman who had recovered from COVID-19. V gene TRBV7-3 combines with J gene TRBJ2-3; D may be TRBD2 (7 bases). The CDR3 DNA follows: TGTGCCAGCAGTTCTAACGGGGGGCCAGATACGCAGTATTTT. Its translation: CASSSNGGPDTQYF.